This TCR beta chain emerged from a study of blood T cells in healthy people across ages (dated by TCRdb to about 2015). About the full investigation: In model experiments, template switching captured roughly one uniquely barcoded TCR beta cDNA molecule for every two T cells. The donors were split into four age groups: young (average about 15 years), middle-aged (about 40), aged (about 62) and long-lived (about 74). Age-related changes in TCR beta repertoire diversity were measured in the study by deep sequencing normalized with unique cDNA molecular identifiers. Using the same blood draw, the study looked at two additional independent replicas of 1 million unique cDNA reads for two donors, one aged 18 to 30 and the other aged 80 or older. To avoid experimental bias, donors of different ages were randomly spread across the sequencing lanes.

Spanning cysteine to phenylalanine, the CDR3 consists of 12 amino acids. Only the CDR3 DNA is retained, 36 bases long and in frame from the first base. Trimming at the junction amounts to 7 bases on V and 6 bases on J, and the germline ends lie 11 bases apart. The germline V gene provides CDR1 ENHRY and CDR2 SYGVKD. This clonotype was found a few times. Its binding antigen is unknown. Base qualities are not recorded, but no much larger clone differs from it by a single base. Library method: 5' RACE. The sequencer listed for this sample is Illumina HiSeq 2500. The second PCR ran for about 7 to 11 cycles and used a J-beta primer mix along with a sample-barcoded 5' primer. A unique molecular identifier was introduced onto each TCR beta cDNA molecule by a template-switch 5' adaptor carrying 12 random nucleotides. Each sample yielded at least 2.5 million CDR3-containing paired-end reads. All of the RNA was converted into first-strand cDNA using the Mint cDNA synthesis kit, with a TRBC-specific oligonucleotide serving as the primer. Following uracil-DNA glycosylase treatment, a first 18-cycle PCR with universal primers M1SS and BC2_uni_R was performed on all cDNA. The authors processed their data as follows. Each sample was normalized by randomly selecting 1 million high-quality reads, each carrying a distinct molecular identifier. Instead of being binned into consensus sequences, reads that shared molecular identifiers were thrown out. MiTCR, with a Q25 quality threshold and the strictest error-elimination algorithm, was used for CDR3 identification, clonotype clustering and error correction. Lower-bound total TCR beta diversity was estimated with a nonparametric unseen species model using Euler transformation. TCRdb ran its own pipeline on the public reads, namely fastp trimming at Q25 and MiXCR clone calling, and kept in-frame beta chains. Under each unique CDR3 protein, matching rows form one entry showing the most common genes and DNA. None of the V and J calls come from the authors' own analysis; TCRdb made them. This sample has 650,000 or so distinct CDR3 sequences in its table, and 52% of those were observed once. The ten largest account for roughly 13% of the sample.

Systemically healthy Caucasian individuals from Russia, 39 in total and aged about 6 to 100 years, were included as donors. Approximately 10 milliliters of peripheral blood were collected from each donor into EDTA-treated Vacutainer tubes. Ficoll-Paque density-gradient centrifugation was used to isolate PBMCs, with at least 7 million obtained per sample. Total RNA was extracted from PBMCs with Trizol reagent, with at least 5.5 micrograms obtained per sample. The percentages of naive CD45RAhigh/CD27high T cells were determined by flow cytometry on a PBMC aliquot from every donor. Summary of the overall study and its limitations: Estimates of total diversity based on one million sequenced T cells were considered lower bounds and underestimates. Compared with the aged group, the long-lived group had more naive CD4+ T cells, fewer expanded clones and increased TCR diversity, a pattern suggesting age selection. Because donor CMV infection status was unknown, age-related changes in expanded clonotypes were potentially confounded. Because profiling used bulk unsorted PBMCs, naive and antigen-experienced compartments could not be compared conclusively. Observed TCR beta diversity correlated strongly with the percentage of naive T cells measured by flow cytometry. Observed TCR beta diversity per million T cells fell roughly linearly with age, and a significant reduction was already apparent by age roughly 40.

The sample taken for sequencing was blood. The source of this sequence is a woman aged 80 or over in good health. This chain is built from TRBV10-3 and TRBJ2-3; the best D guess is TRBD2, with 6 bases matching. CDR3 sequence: CAIKPSDDTQYF. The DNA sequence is TGTGCCATCAAGCCTAGCGACGATACGCAGTATTTT.